Detailed here is one T cell receptor (beta chain). Clones were sequenced by immunoSEQ multiplex PCR, and TCRdb holds only the in-frame ones, with some missing. The table lists over 40,000 clones, 70% to 90% of them singletons, with under 0.5% in the top ten. These data originate in a study of OX40 agonist ivuxolimab in advanced cancers. The sequence was obtained from an adult with an advanced solid tumor such as melanoma, head and neck, liver or kidney cancer. The sample was CD4+ or CD8+ T cells sorted from blood, taken in a trial of the OX40 agonist ivuxolimab.

The CDR3 reads CATEDRNLAKNIQYF. The CDR3 coding sequence is TGTGCCACCGAGGACAGGAACCTAGCCAAAAACATTCAGTACTTC. The rearrangement joins TRBV19 to TRBJ2-4; the match to TRBD1 covers 7 bases. This CDR3 has 15 residues. Germline V gene data show CDR1 as LNHDA and CDR2 as SQIVND (reference sequence). The trim removed 10 bases at V and 0 bases at J, leaving 9 bases unmatched.